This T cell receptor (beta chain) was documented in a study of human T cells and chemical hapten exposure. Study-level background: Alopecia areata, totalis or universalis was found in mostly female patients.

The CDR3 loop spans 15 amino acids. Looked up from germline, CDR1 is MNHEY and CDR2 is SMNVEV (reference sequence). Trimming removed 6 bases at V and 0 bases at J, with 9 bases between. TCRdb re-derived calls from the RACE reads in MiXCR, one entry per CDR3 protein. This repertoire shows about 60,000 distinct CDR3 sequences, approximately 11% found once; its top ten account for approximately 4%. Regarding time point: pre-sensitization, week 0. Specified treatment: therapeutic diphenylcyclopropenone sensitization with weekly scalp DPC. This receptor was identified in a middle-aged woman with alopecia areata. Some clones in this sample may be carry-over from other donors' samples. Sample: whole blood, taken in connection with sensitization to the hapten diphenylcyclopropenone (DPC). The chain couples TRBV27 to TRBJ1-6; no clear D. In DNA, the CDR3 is TGTGCCAGCAGCCCCCCCTACTCCTATAATTCACCCCTCCACTTT. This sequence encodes CASSPPYSYNSPLHF.